This paragraph covers one T cell receptor beta chain sequence. V dropped 1 base and J dropped 4 bases, with 11 bases sitting between them. Per the germline V gene, CDR1 is SGHRS and CDR2 is YFSETQ. The CDR3 length is 15 residues. The authors' processing: It was from reference gene primer amplification that nucleated cell counts were estimated. The assay was immunoSEQ multiplex PCR, and TCRdb's table has in-frame clones only and misses some. The D gene and trimming were derived from the DNA, and the V and J assignments and clone size from that table. The repertoire holds roughly 100,000 clones, roughly 79% seen once, with more than 8% in the top ten. These data originate in a study of blood T cell repertoires in COVID-19.

The TCR originated in a woman aged 70-85 years with acute or convalescent COVID-19. The chain employs TRBV5-1 and TRBJ2-2; no clear D. Sequencing input: peripheral blood. CDR3 in amino acids: CASSLIGGATGELFF. The CDR3 DNA sequence: TGCGCCAGCAGCTTGATCGGCGGAGCCACCGGGGAGCTGTTTTTT.